Shown below are 11 T cell receptor beta chains from a single sample sequenced in a study of shared clonotypes between healthy human individuals. Sequencing used immunoSEQ multiplex PCR; TCRdb keeps in-frame clones, though not all of them. The sample contains millions of clones, roughly 94% of which appear only once. Sequencing used naive CD4+ T cells sorted from blood. Subset: CD45RA+ positively selected. The receptors were sampled from a man younger than 35 in good health.

This clone was detected ten times or more. This chain joins TRBV19 and TRBJ1-1, with D unclear. Germline CDR1 is LNHDA and CDR2 is SQIVND (reference sequence). Trimming removed 6 bases at V and 12 bases at J, with 14 bases between. There are 11 residues in the CDR3. The DNA for the CDR3 is TGTGCCAGTAGGAGGGCTTTCAGGACTTTCTTT. Translated: CASRRAFRTFF.

The chain recombines TRBV5-1 with TRBJ2-1; D may be TRBD1 (5 bases). Germline values: CDR1 SGHRS, CDR2 YFSETQ. The CDR3 totals 15 residues. Trimming removed 4 bases from V and 0 bases from J, with 11 bases in between. CDR3 region: CASSMTASSYNEQFF. The CDR3 nucleotides are TGCGCCAGCAGCATGACAGCGAGCTCCTACAATGAGCAGTTCTTC. The variable domain in full, completed from reference TRBV5-1 and TRBJ2-1, reads KAGVTQTPRYLIKTRGQQVTLSCSPISGHRSVSWYQQTPGQGLQFLFEYFSETQRNKGNFPGRFSGRQFSNSRSEMNVSTLELGDSALYLCASSMTASSYNEQFFGPGTRLTVL.

The J gene is TRBJ2-5, the V gene TRBV6-6; 9 nucleotides agree with TRBD2. The CDR3 is made up of 15 amino acids. Trimming at V came to 4 bases and at J to 1 base, leaving 4 bases not matched to a gene. CDR1 is MNHNY and CDR2 is SVGAGI in the germline V gene (reference sequence). The CDR3 loop reads CASSSGTSPQETQYF. The CDR3 DNA reads TGTGCCAGCAGTTCCGGGACTAGCCCCCAAGAGACCCAGTACTTC.

The chain links TRBV10-3 to TRBJ2-5, with 7 bases that match TRBD1. CDR1 is ENHRY and CDR2 is SYGVKD in the germline V gene. V lost 6 bases, J lost 0 bases, and 10 bases stayed unmatched. This CDR3 contains 16 residues. DNA of the CDR3: TGTGCCATCAGGGGGGAATCGGGACAGTACCAAGAGACCCAGTACTTC. Translating gives CAIRGESGQYQETQYF.

About this clone itself: Other DNA sequences within the sample encode an identical CDR3. The chain employs TRBV5-1 and TRBJ2-7; D perhaps matches TRBD2 (5 bases). V lost 0 bases, J lost 3 bases, and 7 bases lay in between. The CDR3 covers 13 residues. Germline CDR1 reads SGHRS; CDR2 reads YFSETQ. The CDR3 reads CASSLGRDYEQYF. The CDR3, as DNA: TGCGCCAGCAGCTTGGGTCGGGACTACGAGCAGTACTTC.

This chain's CDR3 is CASSTLPGLAGNSSYEQYF. The CDR3 nucleotides read TGTGCCAGCAGCACGCTACCGGGACTAGCGGGAAACAGCTCCTACGAGCAGTACTTC. The chain links TRBV7-2 to TRBJ2-7; TRBD2 matches 13 bases. Trimming took 5 bases from V and 0 from J; bases not matched to a gene: 13. The CDR3 has 19 residues. Germline-derived CDR1 and CDR2 are SGHTA and FQGNSA.

The chain joins TRBV11-2 to TRBJ2-7; D might be TRBD1 or TRBD2, each matching 6 bases. Germline values: CDR1 SGHAT, CDR2 FQNNGV. Trimming removed 1 base at V and 4 bases at J, with 14 bases between. The CDR3 runs to 15 residues. CDR3 residues: CASSLVGGLGYEQYF. The DNA of the CDR3 is TGTGCCAGCAGCTTAGTAGGGGGGCTTGGGTACGAGCAGTACTTC.

V is TRBV29-1 and J is TRBJ2-5; no clear D gene. The V end was cut by 1 base, the J end by 5 bases, with 5 bases between. There are 11 residues in the CDR3. Germline CDR1 SQVTM, CDR2 ANQGSEA. DNA for the CDR3: TGCAGCGTTGAAGTCGCTGAGACCCAGTACTTC. Amino acid sequence: CSVEVAETQYF.

This chain uses TRBV30 with TRBJ1-2; D is uncertain. The V end lost 1 base, the J end lost 3 bases, and 15 bases lay between the germline ends. The CDR3 length is 15 residues. Looked up from germline, CDR1 is GTSNPN and CDR2 is SVGIG (reference sequence). Here the CDR3 reads CAWSGSHPGYYGYTF. CDR3 sequence (DNA): TGTGCCTGGAGTGGATCTCACCCGGGGTACTATGGCTACACCTTC. The full variable domain, its missing parts supplied by reference TRBV30 and TRBJ1-2, is SQTIHQWPATLVQPVGSPLSLECTVEGTSNPNLYWYRQAAGRGLQLLFYSVGIGQISSEVPQNLSASRPQDRQFILSSKKLLLSDSGFYLCAWSGSHPGYYGYTFGSGTRLTVV.

This clone was seen once. The chain has TRBV5-1 and TRBJ2-1; TRBD2 matches at 12 bases. With 4 bases clipped from V and 0 bases from J, the junction kept 5 bases outside the gene matches. This CDR3 contains 17 residues. The germline CDR1 and CDR2 sequences are SGHRS and YFSETQ. CDR3 amino acids: CASSVTSGGNSYNEQFF. The CDR3 DNA reads TGCGCCAGCAGCGTGACTAGCGGGGGCAACTCCTACAATGAGCAGTTCTTC.

The rearrangement links TRBV5-4 to TRBJ2-7; the match to TRBD1 covers 8 bases. The ends lost 4 bases at V and 5 bases at J; junction bases unmatched: 8. CDR1 is SGHNT, CDR2 YYREEE, per germline (reference sequence). The CDR3 spans 14 residues. The chain's CDR3 is CASSPGQGPDEQYF. CDR3 coding DNA: TGTGCCAGCAGCCCTGGACAGGGACCTGACGAGCAGTACTTC.